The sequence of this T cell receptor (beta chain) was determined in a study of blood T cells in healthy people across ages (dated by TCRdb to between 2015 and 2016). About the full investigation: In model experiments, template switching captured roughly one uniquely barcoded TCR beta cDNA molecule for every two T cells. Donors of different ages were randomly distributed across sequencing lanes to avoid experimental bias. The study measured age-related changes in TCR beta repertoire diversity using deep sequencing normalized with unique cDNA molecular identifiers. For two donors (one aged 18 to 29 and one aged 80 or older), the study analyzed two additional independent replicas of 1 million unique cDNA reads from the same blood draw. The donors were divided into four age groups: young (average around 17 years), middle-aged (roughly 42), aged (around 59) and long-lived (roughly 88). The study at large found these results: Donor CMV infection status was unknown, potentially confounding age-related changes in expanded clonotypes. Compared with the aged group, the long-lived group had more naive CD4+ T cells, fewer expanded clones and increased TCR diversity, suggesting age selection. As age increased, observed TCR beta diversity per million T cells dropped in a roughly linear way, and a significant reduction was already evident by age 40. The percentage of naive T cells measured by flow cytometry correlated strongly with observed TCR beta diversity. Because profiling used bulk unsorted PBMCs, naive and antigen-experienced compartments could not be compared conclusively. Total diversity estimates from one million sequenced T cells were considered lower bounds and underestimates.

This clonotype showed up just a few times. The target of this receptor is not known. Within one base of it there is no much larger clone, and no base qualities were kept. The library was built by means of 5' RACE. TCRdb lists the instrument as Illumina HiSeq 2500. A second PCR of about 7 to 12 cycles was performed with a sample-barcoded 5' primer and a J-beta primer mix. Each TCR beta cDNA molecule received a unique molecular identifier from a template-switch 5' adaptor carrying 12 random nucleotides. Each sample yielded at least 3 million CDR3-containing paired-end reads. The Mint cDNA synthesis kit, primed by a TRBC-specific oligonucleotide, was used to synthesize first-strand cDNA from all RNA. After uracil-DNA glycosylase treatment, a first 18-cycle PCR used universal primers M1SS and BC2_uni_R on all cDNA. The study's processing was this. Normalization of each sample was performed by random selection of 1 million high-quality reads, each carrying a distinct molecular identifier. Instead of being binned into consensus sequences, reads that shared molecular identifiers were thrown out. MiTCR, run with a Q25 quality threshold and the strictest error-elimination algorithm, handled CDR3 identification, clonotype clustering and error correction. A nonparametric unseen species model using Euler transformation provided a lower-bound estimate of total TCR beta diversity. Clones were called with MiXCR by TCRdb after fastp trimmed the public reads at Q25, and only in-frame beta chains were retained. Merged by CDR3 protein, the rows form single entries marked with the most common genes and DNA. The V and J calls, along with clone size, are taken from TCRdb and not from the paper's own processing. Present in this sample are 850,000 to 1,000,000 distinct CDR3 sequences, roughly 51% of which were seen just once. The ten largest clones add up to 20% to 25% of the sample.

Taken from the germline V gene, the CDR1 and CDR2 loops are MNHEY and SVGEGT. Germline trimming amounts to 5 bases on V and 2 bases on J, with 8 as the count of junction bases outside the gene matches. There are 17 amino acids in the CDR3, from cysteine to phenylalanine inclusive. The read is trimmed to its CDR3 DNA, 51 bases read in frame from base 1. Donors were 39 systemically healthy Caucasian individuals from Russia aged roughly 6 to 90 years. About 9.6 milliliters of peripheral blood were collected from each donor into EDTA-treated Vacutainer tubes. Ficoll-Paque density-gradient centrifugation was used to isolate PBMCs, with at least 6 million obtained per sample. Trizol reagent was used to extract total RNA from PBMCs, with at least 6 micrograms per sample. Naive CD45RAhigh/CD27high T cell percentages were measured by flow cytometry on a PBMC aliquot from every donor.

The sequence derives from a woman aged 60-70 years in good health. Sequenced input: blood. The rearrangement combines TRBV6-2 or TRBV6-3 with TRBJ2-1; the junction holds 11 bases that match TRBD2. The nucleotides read TGTGCCAGCAGTGCGAGACTAGCGGGACGGACCTACAATGAGCAGTTCTTC. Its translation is CASSARLAGRTYNEQFF.